This record looks at one T cell receptor beta chain sequence and its context. Its target is not known. The data are from a study of blood T cells in healthy people across ages. Study details: Capturing about one barcoded beta molecule per two T cells was achieved by template switching.

Donors each provided ten milliliters of peripheral blood. With a J-beta primer mix and a sample-barcoded 5' primer, a second PCR ran about 7 to 12 cycles. No fewer than 2.5 million CDR3-containing paired-end reads came from each sample. TCRdb used MiXCR to reprocess the 5' RACE reads, holding one entry per CDR3 protein. The data contain some 750,000 distinct CDR3 sequences, about 20% of them singletons. Overall study findings and caveats: Long-lived donors exceeded aged donors in naive CD4+ cells and diversity.

This receptor was taken from a man between 65 and 85 years old in good health. Specimen: blood.

The CDR3 bases are TGTGCCAGCGGGCGGGGACAAGAGACCCAGTACTTC. The encoded protein is CASGRGQETQYF. This chain connects TRBV13 to TRBJ2-5; D is perhaps TRBD2 (6 bases). CDR3 size: 12 residues. With 8 bases removed from V and 2 bases from J, the gap between germline ends came to 9 bases. The V gene's germline CDR1 is PRHDT and CDR2 FYEKMQ (reference sequence).